These 24 T cell receptor beta chains were sequenced from one sample in a study of blood T cell repertoires in COVID-19. The table came from immunoSEQ multiplex PCR; TCRdb's copy has only in-frame clones and leaves some out. The profile covers 27,000 or so clones, with roughly 90% appearing a single time and 16% taken by the ten largest. Sequencing input: peripheral blood. The source of these receptors is a human donor with active COVID-19. The donor label of this sample is uncertain.

The CDR3 spells CASISGTALSQPQHF. The CDR3, as DNA: TGTGCCAGCATTTCCGGGACAGCTTTATCTCAGCCCCAGCATTTT. The chain joins TRBV28 to TRBJ1-5; TRBD1 matches at 7 bases. In germline, CDR1 is MDHEN, CDR2 SYDVKM. This CDR3 region has 15 residues. J gave up 6 bases and V 7 bases, and 12 bases lay outside the gene matches.

The rearrangement uses TRBV7-6 and TRBJ2-2, with no clear D. The V end was cut by 0 bases, the J end by 2 bases, with 10 bases between. The length of the CDR3 is 16 residues. Germline assignment: CDR1 SGHVS and CDR2 FNYEAQ. CDR3 in amino acids: CASSLALTSNTGELFF. The CDR3 nucleotides read TGTGCCAGCAGCTTAGCACTAACATCTAACACCGGGGAGCTGTTTTTT.

This chain joins TRBV28 and TRBJ1-1; D unclear. Germline CDR1 MDHEN, CDR2 SYDVKM. This CDR3 is 13 amino acids long. Trimming shortened V by 7 bases and J by 1 base, and 10 bases separated the two germline ends. The CDR3 DNA is TGTGCCAGCATCCTGGCGGGGAACACTGAAGCTTTCTTT. This gives the protein CASILAGNTEAFF.

This clone was counted once. V is TRBV7-9 and J is TRBJ2-7; D gene uncertain. Germline loops: CDR1 SEHNR, CDR2 FQNEAQ (reference sequence). Trimming cost V 1 base and J 0 bases, with 10 bases left between them. This CDR3 has 15 residues. CDR3 bases: TGTGCCAGCAGCTTAGAACAGTCAAGCTCCTACGAGCAGTACTTC. It yields the protein CASSLEQSSSYEQYF.

The V call is TRBV30, the J call TRBJ2-6; D is perhaps TRBD1 (7 bases). The CDR3 length is 17 residues. V lost 3 bases and J 1 base, leaving 16 bases between the germline ends. Per germline, CDR1 GTSNPN and CDR2 SVGIG (reference sequence). In DNA, the CDR3 is TGTGCCTGGAGGAGGGGCAGGGGGGCTTCTGGGGCCAACGTCCTGACTTTC. Translated, it gives CAWRRGRGASGANVLTF.

The chain couples TRBV5-6 to TRBJ2-7; D perhaps matches TRBD2 (7 bases). Between the trimmed V and J ends, which lost 1 base and 3 bases, there was a span of 11 bases. Germline V gene sequence: CDR1 SGHDT, CDR2 YYEEEE. The CDR3 has 14 amino acids. CDR3 loop: CASSLKGGLYEQYF. DNA for the CDR3: TGTGCCAGCAGCTTGAAGGGGGGGCTCTACGAGCAGTACTTC.

The chain combines TRBV4-2 with TRBJ2-1; 9 bases line up with TRBD2. The CDR3 runs 16 residues. V was pared by 4 bases and J by 0 bases, with 4 bases of the junction left unmatched. The germline V gene encodes CDR1 LGHNA and CDR2 YNFKEQ. The CDR3 region has the DNA TGTGCCAGCAGCCCCCTTAGCGGGAGCTCCTACAATGAGCAGTTCTTC. Residues: CASSPLSGSSYNEQFF.

The chain carries TRBV15 and TRBJ2-6; a weak D match, TRBD1 (5 bases). Trimming left V 0 bases short and J 3 bases short, with 12 bases between. The CDR3 contains 17 residues. Germline V gene lookup returns CDR1 LNHNV and CDR2 YYDKDF (reference sequence). As DNA, the CDR3 is TGTGCCACCAGCAGAGATGTAGGGGCCGGTGGGGCCAACGTCCTGACTTTC. This gives the protein CATSRDVGAGGANVLTF.

The chain combines TRBV15 with TRBJ2-2; possible D gene TRBD2, 6 bases. V was cut by 1 base and J by 7 bases, with 16 bases left in between. Per germline, CDR1 LNHNV and CDR2 YYDKDF (reference sequence). This CDR3 has 16 residues. As DNA, the CDR3 is TGTGCCACCAGCAGAGCCGGGACTTTCTCCGGCGGGGAGCTGTTTTTT. As protein: CATSRAGTFSGGELFF.

This clone was counted a few times. The chain has TRBV15 and TRBJ2-2; 7 bases align to TRBD1. Losses at the gene ends were 6 bases for V and 7 bases for J; bases not matched to a gene: 11. Germline CDR1 is LNHNV and CDR2 is YYDKDF (reference sequence). CDR3 length: 15 amino acids. CDR3 DNA sequence: TGTGCCACCAGGAGCCGGATAGGGGGCAGCGGGGAGCTGTTTTTT. This gives the protein CATRSRIGGSGELFF.

This clone was seen once. The rearrangement uses TRBV18 and TRBJ2-5, with TRBD1 identical over 10 bases. CDR1 KGHSH and CDR2 LQKENI come from the germline V gene. CDR3 length: 16 amino acids. The trim removed 2 bases at V and 4 bases at J, leaving 7 bases unmatched. CDR3 sequence (DNA): TGTGCCAGCTCACCAATTATTGGACAGGGGGGAGAGACCCAGTACTTC. Translating it yields CASSPIIGQGGETQYF.

This clone was detected a few times. This chain uses TRBV7-3 with TRBJ2-7; D gene uncertain. This CDR3 has 15 amino acids. With 0 bases removed from V and 0 bases from J, the gap between germline ends came to 9 bases. In germline, CDR1 is SGHTA, CDR2 FQGTGA. The CDR3 DNA reads as TGTGCCAGCAGCTTAACTGGGCCGCTCTCCTACGAGCAGTACTTC. The encoded protein is CASSLTGPLSYEQYF.

This clone was detected only once. The chain uses TRBV4-3 and TRBJ2-3, with a weak D call TRBD1 (7 bases). From germline, CDR1 is LGHNA and CDR2 YSLEER. Trimming shortened V by 0 bases and J by 3 bases, and 16 bases separated the two germline ends. CDR3 length equals 17 residues. In DNA form, the CDR3 reads TGCGCCAGCAGCCAAGATCGGGGAGGCAGGGGGACAGATACGCAGTATTTT. Translated, it gives CASSQDRGGRGTDTQYF.

The CDR3 sequence: CASSHPQGSGNTIYF. The CDR3 DNA sequence: TGTGCCAGCAGTCACCCGCAGGGCTCTGGAAACACCATATATTTT. The gene calls are TRBV28 and TRBJ1-3; D is perhaps TRBD1 (5 bases). Looked up from germline, CDR1 is MDHEN and CDR2 is SYDVKM. The CDR3 is 15 amino acids. V lost 5 bases and J 0 bases, leaving 11 bases between the germline ends.

The chain employs TRBV27 and TRBJ1-5; D unclear. This CDR3 region has 13 residues. Trimming took off 6 bases at V and 4 bases at J, with 10 bases between the two ends. Germline loops: CDR1 MNHEY, CDR2 SMNVEV (reference sequence). This CDR3 is CASSLVSNQPQHF. The CDR3 DNA follows: TGTGCCAGCAGCCTCGTGAGTAATCAGCCCCAGCATTTT.

The rearrangement uses TRBV30 and TRBJ2-1, with 7 bases matching TRBD2. Trimming at V came to 0 bases and at J to 4 bases, leaving 6 bases not matched to a gene. The germline CDR1 and CDR2 sequences are GTSNPN and SVGIG (reference sequence). The CDR3 contains 15 residues. The CDR3 sequence is CAWSVGAGDYNEQFF. Written as DNA, the CDR3 is TGTGCCTGGAGTGTAGGTGCGGGAGATTACAATGAGCAGTTCTTC.

This chain joins TRBV7-2 and TRBJ1-5; D ambiguous. Germline lookup yields CDR1 SGHTA and CDR2 FQGNSA. The CDR3 covers 15 residues. Trimming stripped 3 bases from V and 4 bases from J, with 13 bases between. The CDR3: CASSFDREWNQPQHF. The CDR3 coding sequence is TGTGCCAGCAGCTTCGATAGGGAGTGGAATCAGCCCCAGCATTTT.

The DNA for the CDR3 is TGTGCCAGCAGCAACAGGGTCGACAACAATCAGCCCCAGCATTTT. Translation gives CASSNRVDNNQPQHF. The chain carries TRBV6-5 and TRBJ1-5; possible D gene TRBD1, 6 bases. In germline, CDR1 is MNHEY, CDR2 SVGAGI. The CDR3 totals 15 residues. V was cut by 6 bases and J by 3 bases, with 15 bases left in between.

V is TRBV30 and J is TRBJ2-7; no firm D call. V lost 2 bases, J lost 6 bases, and 8 bases lay in between. The CDR3 has 11 residues. The germline V gene has CDR1 GTSNPN and CDR2 SVGIG (reference sequence). For the CDR3, the DNA is TGTGCCTGGAGTAGTAGTTTCGAGCAGTACTTC. This sequence encodes CAWSSSFEQYF.

The J gene is TRBJ2-7, the V gene TRBV10-3, with 7 bases lining up with TRBD1. The CDR3 loop spans 12 amino acids. Trimming removed 11 bases from V and 0 bases from J; junction bases left unmatched: 4. The germline V gene encodes CDR1 ENHRY and CDR2 SYGVKD. CDR3 loop: CAVRDSSYEQYF. In DNA, the CDR3 is TGTGCCGTTCGGGACAGCTCCTACGAGCAGTACTTC.

The V and J genes are TRBV5-6 and TRBJ2-7; no clear D gene. V lost 0 bases and J lost 2, with 9 bases in between. The CDR3 has 14 residues. CDR1 is SGHDT and CDR2 is YYEEEE in the germline V gene. The DNA of the CDR3 is TGTGCCAGCAGCTTGGCCGGTCCCGCCTACGAGCAGTACTTC. This encodes CASSLAGPAYEQYF.

This chain links TRBV3-1 (or the pseudogene TRBV3-2) with TRBJ1-5; D is perhaps TRBD1 (5 bases). Germline V lookup: CDR1 LGHDT, CDR2 YNNKEL (reference sequence). Trimming stripped 3 bases from V and 4 bases from J, with 7 bases between. The CDR3 totals 13 residues. The CDR3 DNA reads TGTGCCAGCAGCCACAGGGATAATCAGCCCCAGCATTTT. Amino acids: CASSHRDNQPQHF.

This CDR3 reads CASSLPPSGANQETQYF. The CDR3 DNA is TGCGCCAGCAGCCTCCCCCCTAGCGGGGCTAATCAAGAGACCCAGTACTTC. The V call is TRBV4-1, the J call TRBJ2-5, with TRBD2 matching over 9 bases. Losses at the gene ends were 4 bases for V and 2 bases for J; bases not matched to a gene: 11. The CDR3 has 17 amino acids. Germline CDR1 MGHRA, CDR2 YSYEKL.

The chain joins TRBV6-4 to TRBJ2-7; unclear D gene. Trimming removed 4 bases at V and 0 bases at J, with 10 bases between. CDR1 and CDR2 (germline): MRHNA, SNTAGT. This CDR3 contains 14 residues. CDR3 residues: CASSATISSYEQYF. CDR3 sequence (DNA): TGTGCCAGCAGTGCGACAATTAGCTCCTACGAGCAGTACTTC.